This T cell receptor (beta chain) stems from a study of brain T cells in children with intractable seizures. General study findings and limits: Patients' HCMV serostatus was unknown; virus specificity rests on CDR3 similarity alone.

The V gene lost 2 bases and the J gene lost 2 bases, with 11 bases spanning the gap. Germline V gene data show CDR1 as SGHVS and CDR2 as FQNEAQ. This CDR3 contains 15 residues. Only cases whose brain tissue showed the highest T cell transcript signatures were sequenced. Before surgery, patients took at least one anti-epileptic drug. In this sample, this clone turned up once. Its cognate antigen is unknown. TCRdb keeps only in-frame clones here, not all; method: immunoSEQ multiplex PCR. The sample carries 110,000 or so clones, 90% to 95% recorded once. V gene TRBV7-8 combines with J gene TRBJ2-3, with D uncertain. The clonotype was recovered from a boy younger than two with hemimegalencephaly and intractable seizures. The sequencing here drew on peripheral blood, taken at surgery. This CDR3 reads CASSLTEVFTDTQYF. CDR3 bases: TGTGCCAGCAGCTTAACAGAGGTTTTCACAGATACGCAGTATTTT.